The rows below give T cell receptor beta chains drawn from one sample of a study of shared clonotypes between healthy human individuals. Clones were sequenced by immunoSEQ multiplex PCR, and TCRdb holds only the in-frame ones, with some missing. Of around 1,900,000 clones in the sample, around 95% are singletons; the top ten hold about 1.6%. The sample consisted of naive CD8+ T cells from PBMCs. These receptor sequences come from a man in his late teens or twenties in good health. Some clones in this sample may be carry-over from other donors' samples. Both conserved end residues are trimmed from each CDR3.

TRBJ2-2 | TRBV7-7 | ASSHSPARGNTGELF
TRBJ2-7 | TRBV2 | ASSETVGYEQY
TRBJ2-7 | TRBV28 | ASSWMTGNEQY
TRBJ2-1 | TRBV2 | ASSEVTGPSYNEQF
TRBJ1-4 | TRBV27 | ASSSYRGNEKLF
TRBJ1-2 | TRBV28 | ASSLGGVYGYT
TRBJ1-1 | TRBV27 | ASTPRGGSTEAF
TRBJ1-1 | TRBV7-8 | ASSVRAWGEAF
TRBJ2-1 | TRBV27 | ASSAGLWPHNEQF
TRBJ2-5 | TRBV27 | ASRMTNTQETQY
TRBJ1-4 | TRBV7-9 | ASSLGGRLATNEKLF
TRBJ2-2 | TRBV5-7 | ASSLEGGGELF
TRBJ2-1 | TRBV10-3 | AIAGTSGSLVSYNEQF
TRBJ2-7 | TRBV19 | ASSIRQGTYEQY
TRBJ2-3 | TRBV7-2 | ASSLRQLTDTQY
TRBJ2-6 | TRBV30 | AWSVGWGAGANVLT
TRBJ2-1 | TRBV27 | ASGLRAYNEQF
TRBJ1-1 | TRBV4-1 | ASSQEPDGTSEAF
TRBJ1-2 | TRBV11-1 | ASSPRSGDGYT
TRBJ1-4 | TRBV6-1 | AGRDRGGEKLF
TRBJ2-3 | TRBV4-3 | ASSRTGTGSPDTQY
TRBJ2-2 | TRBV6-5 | ASSQESNTGELF
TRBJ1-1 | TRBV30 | AWNPGGEAF
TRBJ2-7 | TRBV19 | ASSILAGVSYEQY
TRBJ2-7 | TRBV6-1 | ASSEGSSGSYEQY
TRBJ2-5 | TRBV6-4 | ASSDLGAEKETQY
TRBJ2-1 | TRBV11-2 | ASSLWGDNGRF
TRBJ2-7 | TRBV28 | ASSPGTSGAVSYEQY
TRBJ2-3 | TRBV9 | ASSVEPGRRTDTQY
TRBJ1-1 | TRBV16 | ASSQSAVGAYTEAF
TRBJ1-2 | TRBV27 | ASRLGRGYGYT
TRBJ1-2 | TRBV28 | ASSSGTANYGYT
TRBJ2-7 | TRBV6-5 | ASSYSETGEQY
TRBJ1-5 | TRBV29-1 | SVGHGLSNQPQH
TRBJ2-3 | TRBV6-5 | ASSYLAIASTDTQY